This entry features one TCR beta chain sequence. What it binds is unknown. One end of the junction fails to match germline, which may point to a read error. The CDR3 runs to 15 residues. Germline CDR1 and CDR2: SSHAT and FNYEAQ (reference sequence). The source of the sample is a study of T cell repertoires in cytomegalovirus infection. Study-level background: TCR beta signatures that were public indicated CMV infection and matching HLA type. Study-level points and caveats: Cumulative frequency of public TCR beta families picked out carriers of CMV plus the relevant HLA.

Using its own MiXCR run on the reads, TCRdb lists one record per CDR3 protein. Here the sample spans 150,000 to 200,000 distinct CDR3 sequences, 25% to 30% being singletons. The V and J genes are TRBV7-7 and TRBJ2-1, with TRBD1 as a possible D gene (6 bases). The source material was PBMCs. The sequence was collected from a human donor in good health (CMV status not recorded). Some clones in this sample may be carry-over from other donors' samples. The CDR3 bases are TGTGCTAGCAGCTTAGCCGGGACCTCTAGGGGGGAGCAGTTCTTC. Amino acid sequence: CASSLAGTSRGEQFF. The variable domain in full, completed from reference TRBV7-7 and TRBJ2-1, reads GAGVSQSPRYKVTKRGQDVTLRCDPISSHATLYWYQQALGQGPEFLTYFNYEAQPDKSGLPSDRFSAERPEGSISTLTIQRTEQRDSAMYRCASSLAGTSRGEQFFGPGTRLTVL.